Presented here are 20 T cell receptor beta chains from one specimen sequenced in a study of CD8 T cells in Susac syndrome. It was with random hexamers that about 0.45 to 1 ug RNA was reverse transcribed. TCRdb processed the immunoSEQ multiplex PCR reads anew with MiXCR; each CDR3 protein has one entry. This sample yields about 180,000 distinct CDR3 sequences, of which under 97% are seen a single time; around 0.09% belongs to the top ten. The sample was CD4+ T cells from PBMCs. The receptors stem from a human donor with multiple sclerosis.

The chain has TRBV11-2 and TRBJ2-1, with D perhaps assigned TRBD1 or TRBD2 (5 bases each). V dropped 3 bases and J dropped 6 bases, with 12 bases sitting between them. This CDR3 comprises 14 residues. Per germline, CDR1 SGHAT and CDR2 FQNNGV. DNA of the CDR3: TGTGCCAGCAGCTTTGAGGGGTTGGTCAATGAGCAGTTCTTC. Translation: CASSFEGLVNEQFF.

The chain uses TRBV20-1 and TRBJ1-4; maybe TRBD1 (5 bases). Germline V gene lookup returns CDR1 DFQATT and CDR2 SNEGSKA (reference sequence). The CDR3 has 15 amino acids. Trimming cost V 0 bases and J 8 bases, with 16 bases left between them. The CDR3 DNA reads TGCAGTGCTAGAGATCGACTAGGCCGGGACGAAAAACTGTTTTTT. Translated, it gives CSARDRLGRDEKLFF.

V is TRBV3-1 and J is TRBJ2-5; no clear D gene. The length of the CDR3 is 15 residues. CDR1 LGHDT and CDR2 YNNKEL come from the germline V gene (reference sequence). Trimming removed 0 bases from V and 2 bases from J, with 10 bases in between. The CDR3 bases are TGTGCCAGCAGCCAAGATCCCGGAAGGCAAGAGACCCAGTACTTC. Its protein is CASSQDPGRQETQYF.

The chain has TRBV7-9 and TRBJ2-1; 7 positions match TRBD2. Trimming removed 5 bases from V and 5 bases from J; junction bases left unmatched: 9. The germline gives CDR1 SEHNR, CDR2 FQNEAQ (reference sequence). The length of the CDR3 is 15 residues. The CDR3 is CASSPLSGGDNEQFF. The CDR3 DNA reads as TGTGCCAGCAGCCCCCTGTCGGGGGGTGACAATGAGCAGTTCTTC.

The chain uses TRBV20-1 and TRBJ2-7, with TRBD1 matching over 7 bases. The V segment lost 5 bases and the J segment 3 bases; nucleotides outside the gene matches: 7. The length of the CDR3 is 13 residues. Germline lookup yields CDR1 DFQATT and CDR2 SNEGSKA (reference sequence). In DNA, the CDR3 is TGCAGTGCTTTCTCTCAGGGGGTCTACGAGCAGTACTTC. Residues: CSAFSQGVYEQYF.

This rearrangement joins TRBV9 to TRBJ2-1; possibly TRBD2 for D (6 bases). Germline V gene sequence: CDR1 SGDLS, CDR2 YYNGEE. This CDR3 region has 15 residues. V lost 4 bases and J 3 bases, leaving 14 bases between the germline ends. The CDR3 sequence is CASSPVGRFYNEQFF. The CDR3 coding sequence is TGTGCCAGCAGCCCCGTAGGGAGGTTCTACAATGAGCAGTTCTTC.

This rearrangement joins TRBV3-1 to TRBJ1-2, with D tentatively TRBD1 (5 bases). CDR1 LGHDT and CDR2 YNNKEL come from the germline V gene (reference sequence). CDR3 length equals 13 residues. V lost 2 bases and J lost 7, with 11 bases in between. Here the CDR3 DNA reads TGTGCCAGCAGCCAAAGGGAGGGGAGTGGCTACACCTTC. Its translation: CASSQREGSGYTF.

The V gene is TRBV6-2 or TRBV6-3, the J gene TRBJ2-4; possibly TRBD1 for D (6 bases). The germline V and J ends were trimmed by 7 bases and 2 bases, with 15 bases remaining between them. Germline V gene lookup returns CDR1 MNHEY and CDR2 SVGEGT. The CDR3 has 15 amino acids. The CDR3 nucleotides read TGTGCCAGCACCCCGGCAGACAGGACCAAAAACATTCAGTACTTC. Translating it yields CASTPADRTKNIQYF.

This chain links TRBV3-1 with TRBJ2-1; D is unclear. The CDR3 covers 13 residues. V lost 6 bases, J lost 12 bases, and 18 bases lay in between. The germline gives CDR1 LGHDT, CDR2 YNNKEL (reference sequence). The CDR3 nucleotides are TGTGCCAGCAGGCAGAAAAACGGGCCGGGGCAGTTCTTC. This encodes CASRQKNGPGQFF.

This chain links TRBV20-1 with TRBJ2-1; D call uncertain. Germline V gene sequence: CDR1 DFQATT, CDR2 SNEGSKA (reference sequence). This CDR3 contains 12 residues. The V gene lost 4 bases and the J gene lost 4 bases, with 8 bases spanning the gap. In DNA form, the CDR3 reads TGCAGTGCTACCCTAAATTACAATGAGCAGTTCTTC. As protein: CSATLNYNEQFF.

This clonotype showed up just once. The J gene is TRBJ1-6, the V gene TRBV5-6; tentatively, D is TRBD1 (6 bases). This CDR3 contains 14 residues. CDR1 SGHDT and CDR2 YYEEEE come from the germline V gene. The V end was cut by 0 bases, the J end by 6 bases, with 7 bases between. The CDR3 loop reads CASSLDRANSPLHF. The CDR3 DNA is TGTGCCAGCAGCTTGGACAGGGCTAATTCACCCCTCCACTTT.

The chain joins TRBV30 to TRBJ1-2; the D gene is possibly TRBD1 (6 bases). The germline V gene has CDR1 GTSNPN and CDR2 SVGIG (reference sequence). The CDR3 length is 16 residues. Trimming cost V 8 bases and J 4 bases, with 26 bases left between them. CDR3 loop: CARGVTGSGMSYGYTF. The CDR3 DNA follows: TGTGCCCGCGGAGTGACAGGCTCGGGAATGAGCTATGGCTACACCTTC.

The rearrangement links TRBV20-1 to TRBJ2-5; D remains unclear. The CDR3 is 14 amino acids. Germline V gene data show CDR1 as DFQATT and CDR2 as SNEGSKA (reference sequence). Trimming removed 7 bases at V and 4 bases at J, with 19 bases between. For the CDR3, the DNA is TGCAGTGTCGCACCCGATTTTAGGTCAGAGACCCAGTACTTC. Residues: CSVAPDFRSETQYF.

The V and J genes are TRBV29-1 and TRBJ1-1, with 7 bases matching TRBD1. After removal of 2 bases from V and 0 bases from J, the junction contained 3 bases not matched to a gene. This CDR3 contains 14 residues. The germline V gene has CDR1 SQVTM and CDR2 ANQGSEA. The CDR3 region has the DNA TGCAGCGTTGAATTCGGGACAGTGAACACTGAAGCTTTCTTT. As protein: CSVEFGTVNTEAFF.

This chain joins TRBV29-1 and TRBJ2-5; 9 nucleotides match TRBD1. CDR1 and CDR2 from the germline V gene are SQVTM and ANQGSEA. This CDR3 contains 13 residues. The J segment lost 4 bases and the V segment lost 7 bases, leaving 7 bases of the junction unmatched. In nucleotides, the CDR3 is TGCAGCGCTCGACAGGGGGGGACAGAGACCCAGTACTTC. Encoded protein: CSARQGGTETQYF.

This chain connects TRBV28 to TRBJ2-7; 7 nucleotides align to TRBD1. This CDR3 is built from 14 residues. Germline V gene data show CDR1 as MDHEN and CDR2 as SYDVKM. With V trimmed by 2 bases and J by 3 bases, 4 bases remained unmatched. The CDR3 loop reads CASSLGQAYYEQYF. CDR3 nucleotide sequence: TGTGCCAGCAGTTTAGGACAGGCCTACTACGAGCAGTACTTC.

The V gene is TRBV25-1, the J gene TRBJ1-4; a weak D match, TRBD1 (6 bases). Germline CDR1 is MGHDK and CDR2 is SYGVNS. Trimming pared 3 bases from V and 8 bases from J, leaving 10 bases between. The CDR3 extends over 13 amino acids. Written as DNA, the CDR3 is TGTGCCAGCAGTGAGGGGGCGCGAGAAAAACTGTTTTTT. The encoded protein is CASSEGAREKLFF.

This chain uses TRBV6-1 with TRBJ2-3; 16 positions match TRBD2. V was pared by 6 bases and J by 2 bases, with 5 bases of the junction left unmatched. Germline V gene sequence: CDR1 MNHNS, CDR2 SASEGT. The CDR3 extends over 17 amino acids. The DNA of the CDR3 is TGTGCCAGCAGCCCCGGGACTAGCGGGGGGGCCACAGATACGCAGTATTTT. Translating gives CASSPGTSGGATDTQYF.

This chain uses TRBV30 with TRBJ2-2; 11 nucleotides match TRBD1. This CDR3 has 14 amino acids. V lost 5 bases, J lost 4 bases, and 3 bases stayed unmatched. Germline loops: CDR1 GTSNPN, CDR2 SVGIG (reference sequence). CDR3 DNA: TGTGCCTGGGGGGGACAGGGGGTCACCGGGGAGCTGTTTTTT. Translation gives CAWGGQGVTGELFF.

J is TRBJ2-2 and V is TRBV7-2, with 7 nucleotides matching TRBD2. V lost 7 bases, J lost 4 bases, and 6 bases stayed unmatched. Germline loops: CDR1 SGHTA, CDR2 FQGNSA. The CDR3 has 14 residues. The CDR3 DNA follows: TGTGCCAGCAAACTAGCGTTCCCCACCGGGGAGCTGTTTTTT. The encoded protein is CASKLAFPTGELFF.